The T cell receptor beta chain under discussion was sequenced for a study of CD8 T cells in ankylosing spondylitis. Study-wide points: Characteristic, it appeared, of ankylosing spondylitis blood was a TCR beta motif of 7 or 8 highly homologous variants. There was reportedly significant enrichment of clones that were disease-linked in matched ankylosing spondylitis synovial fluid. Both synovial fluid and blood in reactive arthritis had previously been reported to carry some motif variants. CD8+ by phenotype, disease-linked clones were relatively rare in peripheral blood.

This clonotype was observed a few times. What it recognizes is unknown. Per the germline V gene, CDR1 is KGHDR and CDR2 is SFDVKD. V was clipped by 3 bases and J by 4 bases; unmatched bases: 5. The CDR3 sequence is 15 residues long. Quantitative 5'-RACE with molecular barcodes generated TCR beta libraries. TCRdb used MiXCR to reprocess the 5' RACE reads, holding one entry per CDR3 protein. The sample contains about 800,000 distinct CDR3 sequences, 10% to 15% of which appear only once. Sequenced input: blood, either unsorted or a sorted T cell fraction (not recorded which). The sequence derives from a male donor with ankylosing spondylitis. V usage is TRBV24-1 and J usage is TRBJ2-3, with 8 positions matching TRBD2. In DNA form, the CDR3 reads TGTGCCACCAGTGATCCCGGACTAGCCCCAGATACGCAGTATTTT. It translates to CATSDPGLAPDTQYF.